These 9 T cell receptor beta chains were all obtained from the same sample, sequenced in a study of T-cell reconstitution after alpha-beta-depleted transplantation in children (dated by TCRdb to the mid-2010s). Libraries came from PCR. This sample was sequenced with an Illumina HiSeq 2500. To normalize quantification of the TCRbeta repertoire, the TCR libraries were built with molecular barcoding that relied on unique molecular identifiers. TCRdb applied fastp at Q25 and MiXCR to the public reads, then kept only in-frame beta chains. Rows with one shared CDR3 protein collapse into an entry with the most common genes and DNA. Across this sample there are approximately 350,000 distinct CDR3 sequences, with 16% seen only once. The biggest ten clones account for roughly 40% of the sample. Sample treatment or condition, as interpreted from the label and publication: allogeneic hematopoietic cell transplantation with graft depleted of TCRalphabeta T cells and CD19 B cells.

Sample: PBMCs, mostly from graft donor cells, taken 360 days after TCRalphabeta/CD19-depleted stem cell transplant. The source of these receptors is a male patient between 2 and 15 years old who had a stem cell transplant for acute lymphoblastic leukemia, so the T cells may come from the graft donor.

This clonotype was detected a few times. The CDR3 bases are TGCGCCAGCAGTTCAGGAATACTAGCCAAAAACATTCAGTACTTC. Protein product: CASSSGILAKNIQYF. The chain combines TRBV5-1 with TRBJ2-4; D call uncertain. The germline V and J ends were trimmed by 5 bases and 0 bases, with 12 bases remaining between them. The germline CDR1 and CDR2 sequences are SGHRS and YFSETQ. CDR3 length: 15 residues.

The genes are TRBV7-2 and TRBJ2-3; TRBD2 matches at 9 bases. This CDR3 contains 16 residues. J was trimmed by 3 bases and V by 5 bases; bases with no gene match: 9. Germline CDR1 is SGHTA and CDR2 is FQGNSA. The CDR3 DNA reads as TGTGCCAGCAGCCCGACTGAAACTAGCGGGACAGATACGCAGTATTTT. Encoded protein: CASSPTETSGTDTQYF. Looking up the rest from reference TRBV7-2 and TRBJ2-3 gives the full variable domain: GAGVSQSPSNKVTEKGKDVELRCDPISGHTALYWYRQSLGQGLEFLIYFQGNSAPDKSGLPSDRFSAERTGGSVSTLTIQRTQQEDSAVYLCASSPTETSGTDTQYFGPGTRLTVL.

J is TRBJ2-1 and V is TRBV15; 7 bases fit TRBD2. The CDR3 extends over 14 amino acids. CDR1 is LNHNV and CDR2 is YYDKDF in the germline V gene (reference sequence). The J segment lost 5 bases and the V segment lost 3 bases, leaving 4 bases of the junction unmatched. The CDR3 loop is CATSRGGIDNEQFF. In DNA form, the CDR3 reads TGTGCCACCAGCAGGGGGGGGATTGACAATGAGCAGTTCTTC.

This sequence joins TRBV7-2 and TRBJ2-1; no clear D. Trimming took 4 bases from V and 5 from J, leaving 6 bases between them. CDR1 is SGHTA, CDR2 FQGNSA, per germline. There are 12 residues in the CDR3. In DNA, the CDR3 is TGTGCCAGCAGCTCTTGGGACAATGAGCAGTTCTTC. It specifies CASSSWDNEQFF.

This clonotype was seen more than once but under ten times. The V gene is TRBV6-2 or TRBV6-3, the J gene TRBJ2-6; D gene unclear. The CDR3 spans 17 residues. CDR1 MNHEY and CDR2 SVGEGT come from the germline V gene. Trimming pared 0 bases from V and 2 bases from J, leaving 11 bases between. The CDR3 is CASSYSGGLTGANVLTF. For the CDR3, the DNA is TGTGCCAGCAGTTACTCTGGCGGATTAACTGGGGCCAACGTCCTGACTTTC.

This clonotype was seen more than once but under ten times. The chain recombines TRBV10-2 with TRBJ2-7, with D uncertain. Germline assignment: CDR1 WSHSY and CDR2 SAAADI. V was cut by 2 bases and J by 4 bases, with 12 bases left in between. This CDR3 is 14 amino acids long. CDR3 nucleotides: TGCGCCAGCAGTGAGGGGCTCGTTGGGTACGAGCAGTACTTC. Its translation is CASSEGLVGYEQYF.

This chain joins TRBV29-1 and TRBJ2-1; 10 nucleotides align to TRBD2. Germline V gene sequence: CDR1 SQVTM, CDR2 ANQGSEA. The ends lost 7 bases at V and 0 bases at J; junction bases unmatched: 6. The length of the CDR3 is 15 residues. The CDR3: CSGGLAMSSYNEQFF. The CDR3 DNA reads as TGCAGCGGGGGACTAGCGATGAGCTCCTACAATGAGCAGTTCTTC.

A few counts support this clonotype. J is TRBJ2-7 and V is TRBV4-1, with 7 bases matching TRBD2. Trimming at V came to 4 bases and at J to 3 bases, leaving 9 bases not matched to a gene. The CDR3 loop spans 15 amino acids. Per the germline V gene, CDR1 is MGHRA and CDR2 is YSYEKL. The CDR3 sequence is CASSRNGPSGYEQYF. The CDR3 DNA sequence: TGCGCCAGCAGCCGAAATGGGCCTAGCGGCTACGAGCAGTACTTC.

J is TRBJ1-1 and V is TRBV28, with D unclear. V gave up 6 bases and J gave up 1 base, with 9 bases separating them. The germline gives CDR1 MDHEN, CDR2 SYDVKM. The length of the CDR3 is 13 residues. Here the CDR3 DNA reads TGTGCCAGCAGGACAAACAGGAACACTGAAGCTTTCTTT. This encodes CASRTNRNTEAFF.